A selection of T cell receptor beta chains follows, all from one sample in a study of graft-versus-host responses after intestinal transplantation. Profiling relied on immunoSEQ multiplex PCR, and the TCRdb table lists in-frame clones only, not all of them. The sample has over 70,000 clones, almost 90% seen once; the top ten hold 3.5% to 5%. Which antigens these TCRs recognize remains unknown. The specimen was unstimulated CD8+ T cells sorted from spleen or lymph node cells, collected before transplant. Receptor source: a human donor who was the organ donor for an intestinal transplant. Both conserved end residues are part of each CDR3. The D gene is left open where the match is weak. Clone size is not always given. Where it is, it says once, few, many or a class for expanded clones.

j_gene	d_gene	abundance	len	v_gene	CDR3nt	CDR3aa
TRBJ2-3	TRBD1	NA	15	TRBV27	TGTGCCAGCAGTTCGGGACAGGGGAGCACAGATACGCAGTATTTT	CASSSGQGSTDTQYF
TRBJ1-2	TRBD1	NA	16	TRBV10-3	TGTGCCATCACTCCCATCCCGAGACAGGGTGACTATGGCTACACCTTC	CAITPIPRQGDYGYTF
TRBJ1-2	TRBD1	NA	16	TRBV5-5	TGTGCCAGCAGCTTCGGGGAAAGGACAGGGGTAAATGGCTACACCTTC	CASSFGERTGVNGYTF
TRBJ1-1	TRBD1	NA	19	TRBV11-2	TGTGCCAGCAGCCCCGGCGGACAGGTTGTGGGATCTATGAACACTGAAGCTTTCTTT	CASSPGGQVVGSMNTEAFF
TRBJ1-5	TRBD1	NA	15	TRBV15	TGTGCCACCAGCTACCAGGGGGCACGCAATCAGCCCCAGCATTTT	CATSYQGARNQPQHF
TRBJ2-5	NA	once	13	TRBV28	TGTGCCAGCAGTTTATATCAGCGGGAGACCCAGTACTTC	CASSLYQRETQYF
TRBJ1-3	NA	once	15	TRBV9	TGTGCCAGCAGCGTAGCTACGGAGCGTGGAAACACCATATATTTT	CASSVATERGNTIYF
TRBJ2-2	NA	NA	14	TRBV27	TGTGCCAGCAGTGATGCCCACTGGACCGGGGAGCTGTTTTTT	CASSDAHWTGELFF
TRBJ2-2	NA	NA	17	TRBV15	TGTGCCACCAGCAGAGATCAGAGGACACAGAACACCGGGGAGCTGTTTTTT	CATSRDQRTQNTGELFF
TRBJ2-3	TRBD2	NA	16	TRBV6-6	TGTGCCAGCACCCGGGGGGGCCGGGTCAGCACAGATACGCAGTATTTT	CASTRGGRVSTDTQYF
TRBJ1-1	NA	NA	18	TRBV7-2	TGTGCCAGCAGCTTAGAGCCCCGCGGCCCGGGAAGGAACACTGAAGCTTTCTTT	CASSLEPRGPGRNTEAFF
TRBJ2-5	NA	NA	13	TRBV4-3	TGCGCCAGCAGCCGTCAGACAGAGGAGACCCAGTACTTC	CASSRQTEETQYF
TRBJ2-6	TRBD2	NA	18	TRBV2	TGTGCCAGCAAAGTCCTAGCGGGGGGCCTCTCTGGGGCCAACGTCCTGACTTTC	CASKVLAGGLSGANVLTF
TRBJ1-4	TRBD1	NA	15	TRBV28	TGTGCCAGCAGTCCCAACAGGGGGCCAAGTGAAAAACTGTTTTTT	CASSPNRGPSEKLFF
TRBJ2-2	TRBD2	NA	16	TRBV19	TGTGCCAGTACTGGACTAGCGGGGGGGGCGGCCGGGGAGCTGTTTTTT	CASTGLAGGAAGELFF
TRBJ2-2	TRBD2	NA	16	TRBV6-5	TGTGCCAGCAGTTCCGGGACTAGCGGGGGGACCGGGGAGCTGTTTTTT	CASSSGTSGGTGELFF
TRBJ2-1	NA	NA	14	TRBV9	TGTGCCAGCAGCGCCCTCGGGAGCGTTGTTGAGCAGTTCTTC	CASSALGSVVEQFF
TRBJ1-4	NA	few	16	TRBV7-9	TGTGCCAGCAGCTATCATTCCGGGACAACTAATGAAAAACTGTTTTTT	CASSYHSGTTNEKLFF
TRBJ1-2	NA	NA	16	TRBV7-9	TGTGCCAGCAGCCCCGCTTCGAGTGCGGAGGCCTATGGCTACACCTTC	CASSPASSAEAYGYTF
TRBJ1-1	NA	NA	14	TRBV7-8	TGTGCCAGCAGCTTAAAATGGGGGGACCTTGAAGCTTTCTTT	CASSLKWGDLEAFF
TRBJ1-6	NA	NA	13	TRBV7-6	TGTGCCAGCAGCTTATTGGAGCCTTCACCCCTCCACTTT	CASSLLEPSPLHF
TRBJ2-2	TRBD2	NA	15	TRBV29-1	TGCAGCGTCCCCGGGACTAGCGGGAACACCGGGGAGCTGTTTTTT	CSVPGTSGNTGELFF
TRBJ2-2	TRBD2	NA	16	TRBV4-2	TGTGCCAGCAGCGGACTAGCGGGGGCCAACACCGGGGAGCTGTTTTTT	CASSGLAGANTGELFF
TRBJ2-3	TRBD2	NA	16	TRBV6-4	TGTGCCAGCAGTGACTCGACTAGCGGGGGGGCCGATACGCAGTATTTT	CASSDSTSGGADTQYF
TRBJ1-5	NA	NA	18	TRBV30	TGTGCCTGGAGTGCGAGGGGGGGGCAGGGGTCCGGAAATCAGCCCCAGCATTTT	CAWSARGGQGSGNQPQHF
TRBJ2-1	NA	NA	12	TRBV5-1	TGCGCCAGCAGCCGGCACCGGGATGAGCAGTTCTTC	CASSRHRDEQFF
TRBJ1-2	TRBD1	NA	15	TRBV5-1	TGCGCCAGCAGCTTGGCGGGACAGAGGGCGCATGGCTACACCTTC	CASSLAGQRAHGYTF
TRBJ1-5	TRBD1	NA	19	TRBV4-1	TGCGCCAGCAGCCAAGAGAGGGGGACAGGGATCGTCCGGGATCAGCCCCAGCATTTT	CASSQERGTGIVRDQPQHF
TRBJ1-2	NA	NA	14	TRBV4-2	TGTGCCAGCAGCCGATGGGAGGGGCCCTATGGCTACACCTTC	CASSRWEGPYGYTF
TRBJ1-5	NA	NA	13	TRBV2	TGTGCCAGCAGTGATTATAGCAATCAGCCCCAGCATTTT	CASSDYSNQPQHF
TRBJ1-6	NA	NA	17	TRBV15	TGTGCCACCAGCAGAGAGACAGTCCTCTCCTATAATTCACCCCTCCACTTT	CATSRETVLSYNSPLHF
TRBJ1-1	NA	NA	14	TRBV7-8	TGTGCCAGCAGCTTATTCCGGAGGAACACTGAAGCTTTCTTT	CASSLFRRNTEAFF
TRBJ2-1	NA	NA	14	TRBV4-1	TGCGCCAGCAGCCAAGCGGGGGTGTCGAATGAGCAGTTCTTC	CASSQAGVSNEQFF
TRBJ1-3	NA	NA	17	TRBV6-7	TGTGCCAGCAGGAACAGGGTAGGCGGTTTGGCGCGGGACACCATATATTTT	CASRNRVGGLARDTIYF
TRBJ2-3	TRBD2	NA	15	TRBV7-2	TGTGCCAGCAGCATTAGCGGGGGGAACAGGGATACGCAGTATTTT	CASSISGGNRDTQYF
TRBJ1-1	NA	NA	14	TRBV9	TGTGCCAGCAGCCCCAGAGGGAAGACAAATGAAGCTTTCTTT	CASSPRGKTNEAFF
TRBJ1-5	TRBD1	NA	16	TRBV4-1	TGCGCCAGCAGCCAGCAAGGACAGGGTCGAAATCAGCCCCAGCATTTT	CASSQQGQGRNQPQHF
TRBJ2-3	TRBD1	NA	12	TRBV6-6	TGTGCCAGCAGGACAGGGGCAGATACGCAGTATTTT	CASRTGADTQYF
TRBJ2-1	NA	NA	17	TRBV5-1	TGCGCCAGCAGCTTGGAGCCAGCAAGAGGCGATTCCAATGAGCAGTTCTTC	CASSLEPARGDSNEQFF
TRBJ1-5	NA	NA	15	TRBV19	TGTGCCAGTAGTATCTACAGGGCCCATTCTCAGCCCCAGCATTTT	CASSIYRAHSQPQHF